This TCR beta chain was retrieved from a study of blood T cell repertoires in COVID-19. Study overall: Samples came from the United States, Italy and Spain, spanning acute and convalescent COVID-19. Nucleic acid was either cDNA or gDNA, and it came from T cells, B-cell-depleted T cells, or PBMCs.

Original methodology: Amplifying reference gene primers gave estimates of nucleated cell counts. TCRdb's table, derived via immunoSEQ multiplex PCR, lists solely in-frame clones and lacks some. For V, J and clone size, that table is used; D and trimming come from the DNA. Of approximately 310,000 clones in the sample, over 75% were seen once. The specimen sequenced was peripheral blood. This TCR derives from a man aged 50 to 59 with active or convalescent COVID-19.

As DNA, the CDR3 is TGTGCCAGCAGTTTATTTGCTAGCGGGAGCTACAATGAGCAGTTCTTC. Its translation is CASSLFASGSYNEQFF. The chain recombines TRBV28 with TRBJ2-1, with TRBD2 identical over 10 bases. This CDR3 is built from 16 residues. CDR1 is MDHEN and CDR2 is SYDVKM in the germline V gene. Losses at the gene ends were 1 base for V and 3 bases for J; bases not matched to a gene: 3.